This TCR beta chain was recovered during a study of spatial heterogeneity in lung cancer (dated 2019 in TCRdb). Background on the whole study: Beta-chain transcripts were consistently detected in greater numbers than alpha-chain transcripts, which likely reflected higher beta-chain transcript abundance. In the raw uncorrected reads, each unique combination of TCR and UMI appeared more than ten times on average. In non-small cell lung cancer, the study made a quantitative comparison of TCR alpha and beta repertoires among multiple tumor regions, matched nontumor lung and blood. Nonsynonymous mutation counts, determined by whole-exome sequencing of tumor tissue, were related to TCR repertoire features. Both alpha and beta chains were TCR-sequenced in samples taken at surgery, namely 220 tumor regions, more than 62 matched nontumor lung samples and approximately 58 PBMC samples.

Based on the germline V gene (reference sequence), the CDR1 and CDR2 sequences are LGHDT and YNNKEL. There are 15 amino acids in the CDR3, from cysteine to phenylalanine inclusive. CDR3 DNA is the only sequence kept; it has 45 bases, read in frame from the first base. V sheds 0 bases and J sheds 2 bases, leaving 5 bases between their ends. General findings and caveats noted by the study authors: Confirming at a functional level the hypothesis that regional TCRs recognize regional mutations was considered to require additional single-cell paired TCR alpha and beta sequencing.

This clonotype is labeled large (0.1 to 1%). Its antigen is still unknown. No per-base quality is available; no much larger clone lies one base away. According to the study, the label for this sample's time point signals: sample taken at primary tumor resection. Whole RNA extracted from tumor and nontumor lung tissue, or from cryopreserved PBMC samples, was used for TCR sequencing without cell sorting. Samples were obtained from about 69 patients with early-stage, untreated non-small cell lung cancer from the lung TRACERx cohort. Only patients with enough RNA available from two or more tumor regions were chosen for TCR sequencing. Before selection, tumor and adjacent nontumor lung specimens were reviewed by a lung pathologist. The protocol used for the library was 5' RACE. Sequencing was performed on a NextSeq 500. The TCR library protocol attached a unique molecular identifier to each TCR cDNA molecule to allow correction of PCR and sequencing errors. In the paper's pipeline: Decombinator tools were used for TCR identification, UMI-based error correction and CDR3 extraction. TCRs above a frequency of 2 per 1,000, corresponding to the top 1% of the tumor frequency distribution, were defined as expanded. Rényi diversity was computed with the R vegan package after subsampling each repertoire 100 times to 5,000 TCRs. To build CDR3 similarity networks, amino acid triplet string-kernel similarity was used, and CDR3s were connected when their pairwise similarity was above 0.82. In TCRdb, the public reads were trimmed at Q25 with fastp and aligned with MiXCR, with productive beta chains retained. Entries that share a CDR3 protein sequence are merged under the most common genes and DNA. The V and J calls come from TCRdb's annotation, not from the publication. The sample records some 2,000 distinct CDR3 sequences, approximately 12% of which are singletons. The top ten constitute under 30% of the sample.

Sequenced material: normal lung tissue next to the tumor, taken at surgery. Recombination joined TRBV3-1 with TRBJ2-6; no D segment can be confidently identified. This TCR came from a male donor with early-stage non-small cell lung cancer. The CDR3 here reads CASSQEWAGANVLTF. The DNA reads as follows: TGTGCCAGCAGCCAAGAGTGGGCTGGGGCCAACGTCCTGACTTTC. Supplemented by the reference TRBV3-1 and TRBJ2-6 proteins around the CDR3, the complete variable domain is DTAVSQTPKYLVTQMGNDKSIKCEQNLGHDTMYWYKQDSKKFLKIMFSYNNKELIINETVPNRFSPKSPDKAHLNLHINSLELGDSAVYFCASSQEWAGANVLTFGAGSRLTVL.